Listed here are 18 T cell receptor beta chains from one sample, sequenced in a study of CD8 T cells in ankylosing spondylitis. TCRdb recomputed calls from the 5' RACE reads with MiXCR, one row per CDR3 protein. Altogether about 540,000 distinct CDR3 sequences are present, approximately 11% being singletons, with the ten largest covering approximately 6.2%. General observations from the study: A motif of 7 to 9 highly homologous TCR beta variants was seen as apparently characteristic of ankylosing spondylitis blood.

These receptors lack a known antigen. Sequenced sample: blood, either unsorted or a sorted T cell fraction (not recorded which). Receptors were obtained from a male donor with ankylosing spondylitis.

The table lists this clonotype with many counts. V is TRBV7-8 and J is TRBJ2-2, with 10 bases that match TRBD2. Germline V gene lookup returns CDR1 SGHVS and CDR2 FQNEAQ. The CDR3 spans 18 residues. J lost 7 bases, V lost 1 base, and 12 bases had no gene match. The CDR3 DNA reads as TGTGCCAGCAGCTTAGTGATTAGGACTAGCGGTCGGGGCGGGGAGCTGTTTTTT. Translation gives CASSLVIRTSGRGGELFF.

This chain links TRBV20-1 with TRBJ1-1; D ambiguous. The CDR3 consists of 10 residues. Germline-derived CDR1 and CDR2 are DFQATT and SNEGSKA (reference sequence). Trimming stripped 3 bases from V and 8 bases from J, with 7 bases between. The CDR3 loop is CSASDWEAFF. The DNA for the CDR3 is TGCAGTGCTAGTGACTGGGAAGCTTTCTTT.

Worth noting for this clonotype: This is likely a read error, given that the CDR3 carries no conserved phenylalanine or tryptophan at its end. This chain connects TRBV5-1 to TRBJ2-7; 7 nucleotides line up with TRBD2. CDR3 length: 15 residues. Germline assignment: CDR1 SGHRS and CDR2 YFSETQ. The ends lost 4 bases at V and 4 bases at J; junction bases unmatched: 11. The CDR3 nucleotides are TGCGCCAGCAGCGGAGGCGGGGGATTAACTTACGAGCAGTACTGT. Protein: CASSGGGGLTYEQYC.

V is TRBV5-5 and J is TRBJ1-1; 8 positions agree with TRBD1. CDR3 size: 15 residues. V was pared by 0 bases and J by 0 bases, with 1 base of the junction left unmatched. Germline values: CDR1 SGHKS, CDR2 YYEKEE (reference sequence). The CDR3 loop reads CASSLVQGVNTEAFF. In DNA, the CDR3 is TGTGCCAGCAGCTTGGTACAGGGGGTGAACACTGAAGCTTTCTTT.

This clonotype came up a few times. The chain is built from TRBV7-9 and TRBJ2-1; either TRBD1 or TRBD2 may supply D (5 bases each). The CDR3 extends over 15 amino acids. Looked up from germline, CDR1 is SEHNR and CDR2 is FQNEAQ (reference sequence). In nucleotides, the CDR3 is TGTACACACACTCGGGGCAGCTCGTACTACAATGAGCAGTTCTTC. Protein: CTHTRGSSYYNEQFF. The complete variable domain, with remaining parts taken from reference TRBV7-9 and TRBJ2-1, reads DTGVSQNPRHKITKRGQNVTFRCDPISEHNRLYWYRQTLGQGPEFLTYFQNEAQLEKSRLLSDRFSAERPKGSFSTLEIQRTEQGDSAMYLCTHTRGSSYYNEQFFGPGTRLTVL.

The V and J genes are TRBV5-4 and TRBJ2-1; unclear D gene. CDR3 length: 12 residues. Germline loops: CDR1 SGHNT, CDR2 YYREEE (reference sequence). The V end was cut by 4 bases, the J end by 10 bases, with 12 bases between. The CDR3 DNA sequence: TGTGCCAGCAGCCCGACTTGGAACGAGCAGTTCTTC. It specifies CASSPTWNEQFF.

The chain recombines TRBV12-3 or TRBV12-4 with TRBJ1-4; weak D call: TRBD1 (6 bases). CDR3 length: 15 residues. V was shortened by 5 bases and J by 5 bases, with 15 bases between the two germline ends. In nucleotides, the CDR3 is TGTGCCAGCAGTCCCTTCGGACAGAAGAATGAAAAACTGTTTTTT. Translated: CASSPFGQKNEKLFF.

The chain joins TRBV29-1 to TRBJ2-1; 10 bases fit TRBD2. The CDR3 is 14 amino acids. With V trimmed by 0 bases and J by 12 bases, 8 bases remained unmatched. The V gene's germline CDR1 is SQVTM and CDR2 ANQGSEA. The CDR3 spells CSVEDRVSGRSQFF. The DNA for the CDR3 is TGCAGCGTTGAAGATCGGGTTAGCGGGAGGTCGCAGTTCTTC.

Of note for this clonotype: A read error is possible here, since a much larger clone lies one base away. V usage is TRBV9 and J usage is TRBJ2-1; possible D gene TRBD2, 6 bases. This CDR3 comprises 15 residues. Per the germline V gene, CDR1 is SGDLS and CDR2 is YYNGEE. With 1 base removed from V and 4 bases from J, the gap between germline ends came to 12 bases. The CDR3 reads CASSVFSGYYNEQFF. The CDR3 DNA follows: TGTGCCAGCAGCGTATTTAGCGGATATTACAATGAGCAGTTCTTC.

This clonotype was seen a few times. The chain recombines TRBV20-1 with TRBJ1-5, with D maybe TRBD1 (5 bases). CDR3 size: 13 residues. The germline CDR1 and CDR2 sequences are DFQATT and SNEGSKA (reference sequence). The CDR3 DNA sequence: TGCAGCACTGGGGACTCATCGGATCAGCCCCAGCATTTT. Encoded protein: CSTGDSSDQPQHF.

This clonotype turned up a few times. The V gene is TRBV27, the J gene TRBJ1-1; D gene uncertain. CDR3 size: 13 residues. Germline lookup yields CDR1 MNHEY and CDR2 SMNVEV (reference sequence). The germline V and J ends were trimmed by 0 bases and 11 bases, with 13 bases remaining between them. The CDR3 bases are TGTGCCAGCAGTTTATCGACTGGAGCCGATGCTTTCTTT. It yields the protein CASSLSTGADAFF.

This clonotype has at least ten counts. The chain couples TRBV7-9 to TRBJ2-7; 7 nucleotides match TRBD1. CDR1 is SEHNR and CDR2 is FQNEAQ in the germline V gene (reference sequence). The CDR3 extends over 14 amino acids. Trimming at V came to 0 bases and at J to 1 base, leaving 0 bases not matched to a gene. The DNA for the CDR3 is TGTGCCAGCAGCTTAGCGGGACAGTCCTACGAGCAGTACTTC. This encodes CASSLAGQSYEQYF.

The V and J genes are TRBV19 and TRBJ2-1; 7 bases are shared with TRBD2. There are 16 residues in the CDR3. V dropped 5 bases and J dropped 3; count of bases not matched to a gene: 10. Looked up from germline, CDR1 is LNHDA and CDR2 is SQIVND (reference sequence). In nucleotides, the CDR3 is TGTGCCAGTAGTCGTAACCGGGACTACAACTACAATGAGCAGTTCTTC. It yields the protein CASSRNRDYNYNEQFF.

The chain carries TRBV11-2 and TRBJ1-3; D remains unclear. Trimming left V 2 bases short and J 3 bases short, with 11 bases between. Germline CDR1 SGHAT, CDR2 FQNNGV. The CDR3 contains 15 residues. The CDR3 DNA reads as TGTGCCAGCAGCTTAAATGTGGGAGTTGGAAACACCATATATTTT. It codes for CASSLNVGVGNTIYF.

The V gene is TRBV6-1, the J gene TRBJ1-5; D unclear. The last part of the DNA fits TRBJ2-3 better; the J call may be wrong. The germline V gene encodes CDR1 MNHNS and CDR2 SASEGT. The CDR3 covers 15 residues. The CDR3 DNA reads as TGTGCCAGCAGTCCACAACAAGTCGGCAATCAGCCCCAGTATTTT. This translates into CASSPQQVGNQPQYF.

The J gene is TRBJ1-2, the V gene TRBV29-1; 7 bases fit TRBD1. The ends lost 6 bases at V and 6 bases at J; junction bases unmatched: 7. This CDR3 is 12 amino acids long. Germline CDR1 is SQVTM and CDR2 is ANQGSEA. Here the CDR3 DNA reads TGCAGCGTCGGGGGACAGAGAGATGGCTACACCTTC. It is translated as CSVGGQRDGYTF.

V is TRBV3-1 and J is TRBJ2-6; D is perhaps TRBD2 (5 bases). The CDR3 is made up of 13 amino acids. V gave up 8 bases and J gave up 2 bases, with 7 bases separating them. The germline V gene encodes CDR1 LGHDT and CDR2 YNNKEL (reference sequence). The CDR3 protein is CASLEAGANVLTF. CDR3 coding DNA: TGTGCCAGCCTGGAGGCTGGGGCCAACGTCCTGACTTTC.

This clonotype was recorded many times. The V call is TRBV12-3 or TRBV12-4, the J call TRBJ1-6; tentatively, D is TRBD1 (6 bases). There are 16 residues in the CDR3. Trimming cost V 3 bases and J 7 bases, with 16 bases left between them. The CDR3 loop reads CASSFGPGQSNSPLHF. The CDR3 bases are TGTGCCAGCAGTTTCGGACCAGGACAGTCAAATTCACCCCTCCACTTT.